The 31 T cell receptor beta chains given below trace back to one sample, sequenced in a study of OX40 agonist ivuxolimab in advanced cancers. Libraries were built with the immunoSEQ multiplex PCR assay. TCRdb took this table from immuneACCESS and kept in-frame rearrangements with V and J called. Such tables lack part of the clones; where checked against another copy, unresolved V genes explain under half of the gap, and the rest is unexplained. The sample yields 98,000 or so clones; approximately 89% were counted once. The ten largest clonotypes hold about 0.67% of the sample. This material consisted of CD4+ or CD8+ T cells sorted from blood, taken in a trial of the OX40 agonist ivuxolimab. The origin of the receptors is an adult with an advanced solid tumor such as melanoma, head and neck, liver or kidney cancer.

In this sample, this clone turned up a few times. This chain joins TRBV10-3 and TRBJ1-6; the D gene is possibly TRBD1 (6 bases). From germline, CDR1 is ENHRY and CDR2 SYGVKD. Trimming removed 0 bases at V and 11 bases at J, with 14 bases between. The CDR3 covers 15 residues. The CDR3 is CAISESRGEDTPLHF. CDR3 nucleotides: TGTGCCATCAGTGAGTCGAGGGGGGAGGATACACCCCTCCACTTT.

The chain recombines TRBV6-6 with TRBJ1-1; D is uncertain. Germline assignment: CDR1 MNHNY and CDR2 SVGAGI (reference sequence). V lost 6 bases, J lost 4 bases, and 12 bases lay in between. This CDR3 spans 13 amino acids. This CDR3 is CASRPRPSTEAFF. CDR3 bases: TGTGCCAGCAGGCCGCGACCGAGCACTGAAGCTTTCTTT.

This chain joins TRBV11-1 and TRBJ2-1; 8 bases line up with TRBD2. The CDR3 is made up of 13 amino acids. Germline V lookup: CDR1 SGHAT, CDR2 FQDESV (reference sequence). V shed 1 base, J shed 14 bases, and the junction held 7 bases outside the gene matches. CDR3 bases: TGTGCCAGCAGCTTAGAGTTAGCGGGATATGAGTTCTTC. This codes for CASSLELAGYEFF. Based on the CDR3 plus reference TRBV11-1 and TRBJ2-1, the full variable domain is EAEVAQSPRYKITEKSQAVAFWCDPISGHATLYWYRQILGQGPELLVQFQDESVVDDSQLPKDRFSAERLKGVDSTLKIQPAELGDSAMYLCASSLELAGYEFFGPGTRLTVL.

The chain links TRBV7-6 to TRBJ1-5; no clear D. Trimming shortened V by 1 base and J by 0 bases, and 10 bases separated the two germline ends. Germline CDR1 SGHVS, CDR2 FNYEAQ. The length of the CDR3 is 16 residues. The CDR3 region is CASSLGLRNSNQPQHF. Here the CDR3 DNA reads TGTGCCAGCAGCTTAGGACTCAGAAATAGCAATCAGCCCCAGCATTTT.

J is TRBJ2-5 and V is TRBV6-1; 7 bases line up with TRBD1. The tail of the sequence fits TRBJ2-7 better, so the J call may be wrong. The CDR3 spans 13 residues. CDR1 and CDR2 from the germline V gene are MNHNS and SASEGT. CDR3: CASSTTGIYEQYF. DNA of the CDR3: TGTGCCAGCAGCACGACAGGGATCTACGAGCAGTACTTC.

The chain is built from TRBV10-3 and TRBJ2-1; D is perhaps TRBD1 (5 bases). Trimming removed 0 bases from V and 5 bases from J, with 14 bases in between. Germline CDR1 is ENHRY and CDR2 is SYGVKD. This CDR3 is built from 16 residues. The CDR3 DNA reads as TGTGCCATCAGTGAGTCGAGAGGCCAAGGGGACAATGAGCAGTTCTTC. Translating it yields CAISESRGQGDNEQFF.

The V call is TRBV30, the J call TRBJ2-1; 14 positions agree with TRBD2. The CDR3 is 14 amino acids. Germline V lookup: CDR1 GTSNPN, CDR2 SVGIG (reference sequence). With 7 bases clipped from V and 9 bases from J, the junction kept 8 bases outside the gene matches. The CDR3 bases are TGTGCCTATTCGTCAGGACTAGCGGGAGGTGAGCAGTTCTTC. Translated: CAYSSGLAGGEQFF.

This chain joins TRBV5-6 and TRBJ2-1, with TRBD2 identical over 7 bases. CDR3 size: 11 residues. CDR1 is SGHDT, CDR2 YYEEEE, per germline. V was clipped by 4 bases and J by 10 bases; unmatched bases: 2. The CDR3 nucleotides are TGTGCCAGCAGCCGGGGGGAAGAGCAGTTCTTC. It is translated as CASSRGEEQFF.

J is TRBJ1-1 and V is TRBV6-5, with D possibly being TRBD1 (6 bases). The CDR3 totals 14 residues. V lost 2 bases to trimming and J lost 6 bases, with 13 bases between them. Germline CDR1 and CDR2: MNHEY and SVGAGI. The CDR3 nucleotides are TGTGCCAGCAGTTACCTACAGGGCGGGTCTGAAGCTTTCTTT. This sequence encodes CASSYLQGGSEAFF.

The rearrangement joins TRBV6-5 to TRBJ1-2, with TRBD1 matching over 8 bases. The V gene's germline CDR1 is MNHEY and CDR2 SVGAGI. The V segment lost 2 bases and the J segment 1 base; nucleotides outside the gene matches: 6. CDR3 length: 16 amino acids. The CDR3 coding sequence is TGTGCCAGCAGTTACGTGGGACAGGCGATTAACTATGGCTACACCTTC. Translating it yields CASSYVGQAINYGYTF.

The chain joins TRBV7-8 to TRBJ2-5, with D unclear. The CDR3 loop spans 15 amino acids. Trimming left V 5 bases short and J 1 base short, with 14 bases between. Per germline, CDR1 SGHVS and CDR2 FQNEAQ. The CDR3 is CASSPRVWVQETQYF. The CDR3 region has the DNA TGTGCCAGCAGCCCCCGCGTTTGGGTCCAAGAGACCCAGTACTTC. The variable domain in full, completed from reference TRBV7-8 and TRBJ2-5, reads GAGVSQSPRYKVAKRGQDVALRCDPISGHVSLFWYQQALGQGPEFLTYFQNEAQLDKSGLPSDRFFAERPEGSVSTLKIQRTQQEDSAVYLCASSPRVWVQETQYFGPGTRLLVL.

The rearrangement joins TRBV19 to TRBJ1-2; 9 nucleotides agree with TRBD1. Trimming at V came to 5 bases and at J to 3 bases, leaving 4 bases not matched to a gene. Looked up from germline, CDR1 is LNHDA and CDR2 is SQIVND (reference sequence). The CDR3 totals 14 residues. The CDR3 bases are TGTGCCAGTAGTGGGAGGACAGGGGACTATGGCTACACCTTC. Protein: CASSGRTGDYGYTF.

V gene TRBV6-1 combines with J gene TRBJ2-7, with TRBD1 as a possible D gene (5 bases). Trimming pared 1 base from V and 2 bases from J, leaving 12 bases between. The CDR3 sequence is 15 residues long. Germline loops: CDR1 MNHNS, CDR2 SASEGT. This CDR3 reads CASSEVGDRAYEQYF. The CDR3 DNA reads TGTGCCAGCAGTGAAGTTGGAGACAGAGCCTACGAGCAGTACTTC.

This chain joins TRBV5-1 and TRBJ2-1; no reliable D call. CDR1 is SGHRS, CDR2 YFSETQ, per germline. Trimming pared 4 bases from V and 7 bases from J, leaving 9 bases between. The CDR3 totals 12 residues. This CDR3 is CASSLKVNEQFF. The CDR3 DNA sequence: TGCGCCAGCAGCCTCAAGGTAAATGAGCAGTTCTTC.

As to this clone: The identical CDR3 is also encoded by other nucleotide sequences in the sample. The chain employs TRBV2 and TRBJ2-6, with 8 bases fitting TRBD2. From germline, CDR1 is SNHLY and CDR2 FYNNEI. The CDR3 contains 17 residues. V trimming: 4 bases; J trimming: 2 bases; junction bases outside the gene matches: 7. The CDR3 loop is CASSGLGLVTGANVLTF. CDR3 sequence (DNA): TGTGCCAGCAGTGGGTTGGGACTAGTGACTGGGGCCAACGTCCTGACTTTC.

The chain uses TRBV18 and TRBJ2-3, with 14 bases that match TRBD2. The V and J ends lost 2 bases and 5 bases, in that order; junction bases with no gene match: 9. Germline CDR1 KGHSH, CDR2 LQKENI. This CDR3 has 18 amino acids. The CDR3 region has the DNA TGTGCCAGCTCACCATTAAGCGGGGGACTAGCGGGGGAAGATACGCAGTATTTT. Its translation: CASSPLSGGLAGEDTQYF.

V and J are TRBV7-8 and TRBJ1-3; TRBD1 agrees at 7 bases. V trimming: 4 bases; J trimming: 0 bases; junction bases outside the gene matches: 6. CDR1 is SGHVS, CDR2 FQNEAQ, per germline. This CDR3 contains 16 residues. The CDR3 coding sequence is TGTGCCAGCAGCTGGGACAGTTCCGACTCTGGAAACACCATATATTTT. Its protein product is CASSWDSSDSGNTIYF.

Here the CDR3 DNA reads TGCGCCAGCAGTCAGGTGGCGCGGGACTCCTACAATGAGCAGTTCTTC. Amino acid sequence: CASSQVARDSYNEQFF. This chain uses TRBV23-1 with TRBJ2-1, with a weak D call TRBD2 (6 bases). TRBV23-1 is treated as an ORF (open reading frame) with a function not yet certain. The V end was cut by 3 bases, the J end by 0 bases, with 12 bases between. This CDR3 has 16 residues.

This clone has a single count. The J gene is TRBJ2-7, the V gene TRBV30; possible D gene TRBD1, 5 bases. CDR1 and CDR2 (germline): GTSNPN, SVGIG (reference sequence). Trimming stripped 0 bases from V and 1 base from J, with 10 bases between. CDR3 length: 14 residues. The CDR3 region is CAWSVPQGSYEQYF. In nucleotides, the CDR3 is TGTGCCTGGAGTGTACCGCAGGGATCCTACGAGCAGTACTTC. Complete variable domain (other parts from reference TRBV30 and TRBJ2-7): SQTIHQWPATLVQPVGSPLSLECTVEGTSNPNLYWYRQAAGRGLQLLFYSVGIGQISSEVPQNLSASRPQDRQFILSSKKLLLSDSGFYLCAWSVPQGSYEQYFGPGTRLTVT.

The chain recombines TRBV5-4 with TRBJ2-5; D unclear. This CDR3 has 14 residues. The germline gives CDR1 SGHNT, CDR2 YYREEE (reference sequence). Trimming removed 0 bases from V and 1 base from J, with 7 bases in between. The CDR3 protein is CASSLVHSQETQYF. The CDR3, as DNA: TGTGCCAGCAGCTTGGTACATTCCCAAGAGACCCAGTACTTC.

The rearrangement links TRBV6-1 to TRBJ1-1; 9 bases map to TRBD1. V lost 7 bases and J lost 1; bases outside the gene matches: 4. The CDR3 loop spans 14 amino acids. Germline values: CDR1 MNHNS, CDR2 SASEGT. DNA of the CDR3: TGTGCCAGCACCGTACAGGGGGCGAACACTGAAGCTTTCTTT. Amino acids: CASTVQGANTEAFF.

This clone showed up just once. The chain is built from TRBV9 and TRBJ2-2, with D perhaps matching TRBD1 (6 bases). V was shortened by 6 bases and J by 4 bases, with 19 bases between the two germline ends. This CDR3 spans 16 amino acids. Germline V CDR1 and CDR2: SGDLS, YYNGEE. As DNA, the CDR3 is TGTGCCAGCAATCGTGCTCAGGGGCTATCCACCGGGGAGCTGTTTTTT. Translated: CASNRAQGLSTGELFF.

V usage is TRBV11-2 and J usage is TRBJ2-7; TRBD2 aligns across 10 bases. V was pared by 3 bases and J by 4 bases, with 3 bases of the junction left unmatched. Germline CDR1 SGHAT, CDR2 FQNNGV. This CDR3 spans 14 amino acids. CDR3 protein: CASSFGTSEYEQYF. CDR3 bases: TGTGCCAGCAGCTTTGGGACTAGCGAGTACGAGCAGTACTTC.

The chain uses TRBV11-2 and TRBJ2-5, with D maybe TRBD2 (6 bases). Trimming took 0 bases from V and 1 from J, leaving 9 bases between them. The CDR3 contains 15 residues. Germline lookup yields CDR1 SGHAT and CDR2 FQNNGV. The CDR3 reads CASSLDLATQETQYF. Here the CDR3 DNA reads TGTGCCAGCAGCTTAGATCTAGCGACCCAAGAGACCCAGTACTTC. Filled out from reference TRBV11-2 and TRBJ2-5, the complete variable domain reads EAGVAQSPRYKIIEKRQSVAFWCNPISGHATLYWYQQILGQGPKLLIQFQNNGVVDDSQLPKDRFSAERLKGVDSTLKIQPAKLEDSAVYLCASSLDLATQETQYFGPGTRLLVL.

This clone has more than one count but fewer than ten. This chain joins TRBV6-5 and TRBJ1-2; a possible D gene is TRBD1 (5 bases). CDR1 and CDR2 from the germline V gene are MNHEY and SVGAGI. V dropped 6 bases and J dropped 3 bases, with 11 bases sitting between them. The CDR3 covers 13 residues. CDR3: CASSPGLYYGYTF. The CDR3 DNA follows: TGTGCCAGCAGCCCGGGACTTTACTATGGCTACACCTTC.

V and J are TRBV7-5 and TRBJ2-3; no DNA check was done on the table's D call, TRBD1. TRBV7-5 is classified as a pseudogene. This CDR3 is built from 15 residues. Written as DNA, the CDR3 is TGTGCCAGAAGCTTAAGGGGGCTACGGACAGATACGCAGTATTTT. Protein sequence: CARSLRGLRTDTQYF.

The V call is TRBV9, the J call TRBJ2-7; TRBD2 matches at 9 bases. This CDR3 has 15 amino acids. Per the germline V gene, CDR1 is SGDLS and CDR2 is YYNGEE. J lost 5 bases, V lost 1 base, and 7 bases had no gene match. In DNA, the CDR3 is TGTGCCAGCAGCGTACTAGCGGGAAGTTTGAACGAGCAGTACTTC. Its translation is CASSVLAGSLNEQYF.

This chain links TRBV6-5 with TRBJ2-7; tentative D call: TRBD2 (5 bases). The CDR3 is 13 residues long. Trimming removed 6 bases from V and 0 bases from J, with 9 bases in between. Germline V gene data show CDR1 as MNHEY and CDR2 as SVGAGI. This chain's CDR3 is CASRAGLSYEQYF. CDR3 DNA: TGTGCCAGCAGGGCAGGACTCTCCTACGAGCAGTACTTC.

The chain joins TRBV10-3 to TRBJ2-6; D ambiguous. Deletions cut 5 bases from V and 4 bases from J, with 9 bases between. Germline V gene sequence: CDR1 ENHRY, CDR2 SYGVKD. The CDR3 length is 14 residues. In nucleotides, the CDR3 is TGTGCCATCAGTCGAGCAGTCGGGGCCAACGTCCTGACTTTC. As protein: CAISRAVGANVLTF.

The chain uses TRBV5-4 and TRBJ2-3; D remains unclear. Trimming removed 4 bases from V and 6 bases from J, with 12 bases in between. Germline CDR1 and CDR2: SGHNT and YYREEE (reference sequence). The CDR3 covers 13 residues. The CDR3 DNA reads TGTGCCAGCAGCCGATCGCCTTCCGATACGCAGTATTTT. This gives the protein CASSRSPSDTQYF.

This clone was observed a handful of times. The chain carries TRBV6-4 and TRBJ2-3, with 14 nucleotides matching TRBD2. The V and J ends lost 3 bases and 6 bases, in that order; junction bases with no gene match: 5. Germline V gives CDR1 MRHNA, CDR2 SNTAGT. The CDR3 contains 16 residues. The CDR3 reads CASSDSGTSGSDTQYF. CDR3 sequence (DNA): TGTGCCAGCAGTGATTCCGGGACTAGCGGGAGTGATACGCAGTATTTT.